These 18 T cell receptor beta chains share one sample of origin, sequenced in a study of cytomegalovirus exposure and HLA in healthy donors. It was with 60 Vbeta and 13 Jbeta primers that the PCR ran. Only in-frame clones appear in the TCRdb table, and some are missing; sequencing was by immunoSEQ multiplex PCR. Listed are 150,000 or so clones; over 1.5% falls within the top ten. The sequenced material came from PBMCs. The receptor source for this set is a woman aged 40 to 50 in good health and CMV-seropositive.

The chain combines TRBV7-9 with TRBJ2-5; the D gene is possibly TRBD2 (6 bases). The CDR3 spans 13 residues. Per the germline V gene, CDR1 is SEHNR and CDR2 is FQNEAQ (reference sequence). Trimming left V 10 bases short and J 5 bases short, with 17 bases between. The DNA of the CDR3 is TGTGCCATCCGGGACTTGCTAGGGGAGACCCAGTACTTC. Translated: CAIRDLLGETQYF.

The rearrangement uses TRBV15 and TRBJ1-2; possible D gene TRBD1, 6 bases. Per germline, CDR1 LNHNV and CDR2 YYDKDF (reference sequence). V lost 1 base and J lost 6, with 9 bases in between. The CDR3 totals 13 residues. CDR3 sequence: CATSRGQEDGYTF. CDR3 bases: TGTGCCACCAGCAGAGGACAGGAGGATGGCTACACCTTC.

This CDR3 reads CASSYSRAGGPGTQYF. CDR3 bases: TGTGCCAGCAGTTACTCGAGAGCGGGAGGCCCAGGGACCCAGTACTTC. The rearrangement links TRBV6-5 to TRBJ2-5; 9 positions match TRBD2. The junction had 9 bases not matched to a gene; V was cut back by 0 bases and J by 7 bases. Germline V gene lookup returns CDR1 MNHEY and CDR2 SVGAGI. The CDR3 consists of 16 residues.

The V gene is TRBV29-1, the J gene TRBJ1-1, with 8 nucleotides matching TRBD1. The V segment lost 4 bases and the J segment 0 bases; nucleotides outside the gene matches: 4. This CDR3 is built from 14 residues. Germline values: CDR1 SQVTM, CDR2 ANQGSEA. The CDR3 DNA reads as TGCAGCGTTGGGGCAGGGGGCTTGAACACTGAAGCTTTCTTT. Translated: CSVGAGGLNTEAFF.

Here the CDR3 reads CASSSERGTETQYF. The DNA of the CDR3 is TGTGCCAGCAGCTCGGAGAGGGGGACGGAGACCCAGTACTTC. The J gene is TRBJ2-5, the V gene TRBV5-6; D may be TRBD1 (6 bases). The V gene's germline CDR1 is SGHDT and CDR2 YYEEEE. V was trimmed by 3 bases and J by 5 bases, leaving 14 bases between them. This CDR3 has 14 amino acids. Full variable domain (outside the CDR3, taken from reference TRBV5-6 and TRBJ2-5): DAGVTQSPTHLIKTRGQQVTLRCSPKSGHDTVSWYQQALGQGPQFIFQYYEEEERQRGNFPDRFSGHQFPNYSSELNVNALLLGDSALYLCASSSERGTETQYFGPGTRLLVL.

This chain joins TRBV20-1 and TRBJ2-3, with D unclear. This CDR3 region has 11 residues. Trimming pared 6 bases from V and 6 bases from J, leaving 10 bases between. Germline V gene lookup returns CDR1 DFQATT and CDR2 SNEGSKA (reference sequence). CDR3 in amino acids: CSARMIDTQYF. CDR3 coding DNA: TGCAGTGCCAGGATGATCGATACGCAGTATTTT.

The chain uses TRBV7-2 and TRBJ2-1, with TRBD2 as a possible D gene (7 bases). V lost 4 bases to trimming and J lost 9 bases, with 16 bases between them. This CDR3 has 14 residues. CDR1 and CDR2 (germline): SGHTA, FQGNSA. The CDR3 reads CASSYRRGRGEQFF. CDR3 nucleotide sequence: TGTGCCAGCAGCTACCGAAGGGGGAGGGGTGAGCAGTTCTTC.

This rearrangement joins TRBV10-1 to TRBJ2-3, with 13 nucleotides matching TRBD2. CDR3 length: 16 residues. After removal of 4 bases from V and 2 bases from J, the junction contained 3 bases not matched to a gene. Germline assignment: CDR1 WNHNN and CDR2 SYGVQD (reference sequence). The CDR3 region is CASSVGTSGITDTQYF. CDR3 in DNA: TGCGCCAGCAGTGTCGGGACTAGCGGGATCACAGATACGCAGTATTTT.

The gene calls are TRBV29-1 and TRBJ2-2; 9 nucleotides agree with TRBD2. The CDR3 has 14 residues. The J segment lost 2 bases and the V segment lost 5 bases, leaving 3 bases of the junction unmatched. Germline V gene lookup returns CDR1 SQVTM and CDR2 ANQGSEA. The CDR3 DNA reads TGCAGCGTTCGACTAGCGGTAAACACCGGGGAGCTGTTTTTT. Its protein product is CSVRLAVNTGELFF.

The chain employs TRBV7-2 and TRBJ2-7, with 7 bases fitting TRBD1. The CDR3 totals 14 residues. Per the germline V gene, CDR1 is SGHTA and CDR2 is FQGNSA. Losses at the gene ends were 5 bases for V and 2 bases for J; bases not matched to a gene: 6. The CDR3 DNA follows: TGTGCCAGCAGCCCGCGACAGGGTACCTACGAGCAGTACTTC. Translation: CASSPRQGTYEQYF.

The rearrangement uses TRBV4-2 and TRBJ1-5, with D maybe TRBD1 (6 bases). The V gene's germline CDR1 is LGHNA and CDR2 YNFKEQ. CDR3 length: 15 residues. The V end was cut by 5 bases, the J end by 3 bases, with 14 bases between. The CDR3 DNA reads TGTGCCAGCAGCTACGAACAGGGAACCAATCAGCCCCAGCATTTT. Translated, it gives CASSYEQGTNQPQHF.

The chain employs TRBV28 and TRBJ1-3; perhaps TRBD1 as D (5 bases). The CDR3 is made up of 16 amino acids. Trimming took 8 bases from V and 0 from J, leaving 17 bases between them. The germline V gene encodes CDR1 MDHEN and CDR2 SYDVKM. CDR3 in DNA: TGTGCCAGCTGCCCCCAGGGCCTTTACTCTGGAAACACCATATATTTT. Protein product: CASCPQGLYSGNTIYF.

V is TRBV6-4 and J is TRBJ2-7; possibly TRBD2 for D (6 bases). The V and J ends lost 2 bases and 2 bases respectively, with 10 bases between them. CDR1 MRHNA and CDR2 SNTAGT come from the germline V gene. This CDR3 comprises 14 residues. Here the CDR3 DNA reads TGTGCCAGCAGTGACCCGGGACTGACCTACGAGCAGTACTTC. Translation gives CASSDPGLTYEQYF.

This sequence joins TRBV9 and TRBJ2-1; D is ambiguous. Germline values: CDR1 SGDLS, CDR2 YYNGEE. V lost 4 bases and J 8 bases, leaving 13 bases between the germline ends. This CDR3 spans 13 amino acids. The CDR3: CASSPRLDHEQFF. In nucleotides, the CDR3 is TGTGCCAGCAGCCCGAGGCTAGATCATGAGCAGTTCTTC.

The chain combines TRBV29-1 with TRBJ2-1, with 7 nucleotides matching TRBD2. Germline trimming cut 3 bases from V and 6 bases from J; bases unmatched to any gene: 2. CDR1 SQVTM and CDR2 ANQGSEA come from the germline V gene. The CDR3 runs to 12 residues. In DNA, the CDR3 is TGCAGCGTTGACGGGACTACCAATGAGCAGTTCTTC. It encodes CSVDGTTNEQFF.

The genes are TRBV9 and TRBJ2-2; TRBD2 matches 7 bases. Germline CDR1 reads SGDLS; CDR2 reads YYNGEE. Trimming removed 0 bases from V and 1 base from J; junction bases left unmatched: 3. CDR3 length: 16 amino acids. The DNA for the CDR3 is TGTGCCAGCAGCGTAGGGATAGCGGGGAACACCGGGGAGCTGTTTTTT. Protein: CASSVGIAGNTGELFF. The full variable domain, with the rest looked up from reference TRBV9 and TRBJ2-2, is DSGVTQTPKHLITATGQRVTLRCSPRSGDLSVYWYQQSLDQGLQFLIQYYNGEERAKGNILERFSAQQFPDLHSELNLSSLELGDSALYFCASSVGIAGNTGELFFGEGSRLTVL.

The CDR3 coding sequence is TGTGCCAGCAGTTTACAGGGGTCCGGGGAGCTGTTTTTT. Residues: CASSLQGSGELFF. This rearrangement joins TRBV28 to TRBJ2-2; the D gene is possibly TRBD1 (6 bases). V lost 2 bases to trimming and J lost 6 bases, with 7 bases between them. Germline V gene sequence: CDR1 MDHEN, CDR2 SYDVKM. The CDR3 has 13 amino acids.

The rearrangement uses TRBV11-2 and TRBJ2-1; D ambiguous. CDR1 SGHAT and CDR2 FQNNGV come from the germline V gene. The CDR3 is 11 amino acids. V was cut by 5 bases and J by 7 bases, with 6 bases left in between. DNA of the CDR3: TGTGCCAGCAGCCTCTTGAATGAGCAGTTCTTC. Its protein is CASSLLNEQFF.